There are many counts of the clone carrying this T cell receptor delta chain. Its antigen is unidentified. The same CDR3 also results from other DNA sequences found in this sample. Germline V gives CDR1 GEAIGNYY, CDR2 EKD. The V end lost 3 bases, the J end lost 3 bases, and 13 bases lay between the germline ends. This CDR3 region has 14 residues. The data belong to a study of γδ T cells in repeated Plasmodium falciparum infection. Study as a whole: Age- and gender-matched Australian children served as comparison for malaria-exposed Malian children. Malian samples came from no-transmission periods or across acute febrile malaria episodes.

Bulk repertoires came from Vgamma9/Vdelta2+ or Vdelta2-negative gammadelta T cells flow-sorted from PBMC. Study-level points and caveats: Many TCRgamma sequences overlapped between individuals in stable Vgamma9/Vdelta2+ repertoires. Compared with Australian children, Malian Vdelta2-negative repertoires seemed more clonal, less diverse, less shared.

TCRdb repeated clone calling on the multiplex PCR reads with CATT. Of 85,000 to 95,000 delta-chain clones in the sample, 1.4% were seen once. Sequenced input: gamma-delta T cells from blood. The clonotype was recovered from a pool of human donors (malaria-infected and uninfected, not separated). This chain links TRDV2 with TRDJ1, with D unclear. TCRdb is silent on the J gene; assignment here came from matching the DNA to germline. CDR3 region: CACDSLLSADKLIF. CDR3 in DNA: TGTGCCTGTGACTCACTACTGTCCGCCGATAAACTCATCTTT.